Listed below are T cell receptor beta chains from one sample, sequenced in a study of blood T cell repertoires in COVID-19. The repertoire was sequenced with immunoSEQ multiplex PCR; TCRdb's copy has only in-frame clones and lacks some. Of some 35,000 clones listed, 80% are singletons. Sequenced input: peripheral blood. The receptors were gathered from a man at least 80 years old with acute or convalescent COVID-19. Each CDR3 is given without its conserved first and last residue. The order of the fields is CDR3 length, J gene, clone size, V gene, CDR3 protein. A clone size is listed for some rows: how often the clone was seen (once, few, many), or a class if it is expanded.

length: 12; J: TRBJ2-2; size: once; V: TRBV7-3; CDR3: ASSQSRGTGELF
length: 11; J: TRBJ2-5; size: .; V: TRBV7-5; CDR3: VGLANFWETQY
length: 13; J: TRBJ2-2; size: .; V: TRBV5-8; CDR3: ASSPGGRNTGELF
length: 12; J: TRBJ1-3; size: .; V: TRBV3-1/TRBV3-2; CDR3: ASSQGHSGNTIY
length: 12; J: TRBJ1-1; size: .; V: TRBV7-2; CDR3: ASSLAGLVSEAF
length: 12; J: TRBJ2-1; size: .; V: TRBV30; CDR3: AWSLAGGNNEQF
length: 16; J: TRBJ2-5; size: .; V: TRBV9; CDR3: ASSADLPQREVQETQY
length: 12; J: TRBJ1-5; size: .; V: TRBV6-5; CDR3: ASRQVVSNQPQH
length: 15; J: TRBJ2-7; size: .; V: TRBV9; CDR3: ASSVAGGPGSSYEQY
length: 12; J: TRBJ2-3; size: .; V: TRBV27; CDR3: ASSPLAGGDTQY
length: 13; J: TRBJ1-3; size: .; V: TRBV5-1; CDR3: ASSLVHAPGNTIY
length: 13; J: TRBJ2-7; size: .; V: TRBV2; CDR3: ASRLLAGGSYEQY
length: 12; J: TRBJ2-5; size: .; V: TRBV11-2; CDR3: ASSFLVGQETQY
length: 12; J: TRBJ1-2; size: .; V: TRBV6-5; CDR3: ASSSGQTFYGYT
length: 13; J: TRBJ1-1; size: .; V: TRBV5-1; CDR3: ASSLAQGASTEAF
length: 15; J: TRBJ2-6; size: .; V: TRBV28; CDR3: ASSLSPGTAGANVLT
length: 11; J: TRBJ1-2; size: .; V: TRBV6-1; CDR3: ASSSTGGDGYT
length: 14; J: TRBJ2-2; size: .; V: TRBV19; CDR3: ASSQPTGSNTGELF
length: 12; J: TRBJ2-1; size: .; V: TRBV7-3; CDR3: ASSPPGGRGEQF
length: 13; J: TRBJ2-1; size: once; V: TRBV11-1; CDR3: ASSPTSGRDNEQF
length: 14; J: TRBJ2-2; size: .; V: TRBV7-2; CDR3: ASSLSSGTGVGELF